This T cell receptor (beta chain) was recorded in a study of T cells in Graves' hyperthyroidism and ophthalmopathy. Patients with uncontrolled infections, other autoimmune diseases, pregnancy or lactation were excluded. On the basis of clinical symptoms, serum thyroxine and TRAb, thyroid ultrasound and orbital computed tomography, diagnoses were made. Researchers amplified the TCR beta CDR3 regions from RNA transcripts. An initial round of RT-PCR targeting the TCR CDR3 relied on the HTBI primer set. A single record per CDR3 protein comes from TCRdb applying MiXCR to the multiplex PCR reads. The sample lists about 500,000 distinct CDR3 sequences, about 16% occurring once. This clonotype showed up many times. The CDR3 consists of 17 residues. The trim removed 5 bases at V and 2 bases at J, leaving 9 bases unmatched.

The sequenced sample consisted of blood. The V call is TRBV12-3 or TRBV12-4, the J call TRBJ2-5; 12 positions agree with TRBD2. The sequence was obtained from a woman aged 30 to 39 with Graves' ophthalmopathy. CDR3 residues: CASSPLGLAGRQETQYF. The CDR3 nucleotides read TGTGCCAGCAGTCCCCTAGGACTAGCGGGGCGACAAGAGACCCAGTACTTC.